Listed below are T cell receptor beta chains from one sample, sequenced in a study of shared clonotypes between healthy human individuals. Clones were sequenced by immunoSEQ multiplex PCR, and TCRdb holds only the in-frame ones, with some missing. Of millions of clones detected, about 93% appear once; the ten largest clones hold over 1.5%. The specimen was naive CD8+ T cells from PBMCs. These receptors originate from a young man in good health. Some clones in this sample may be carry-over from other donors' samples. The CDR3 runs from the conserved cysteine through the conserved F or W. D genes are given only for firm matches. Part of the rows lack a size; the others show once, few, many or a class for expanded clones.

>-|TRBV2|TRBJ2-2|TRBD1
TGTGCCAGCAGTCCCCCAGGGACAGGGATCGGGGAGCTGTTTTTT
CASSPPGTGIGELFF
>once|TRBV6-6|TRBJ1-2|-
TGTGCCAGCAGTTACTTTGGGTCTCACACCTTC
CASSYFGSHTF
>-|TRBV4-1|TRBJ1-4|TRBD1
TGCGCCAGCAGCCAACCTGAAGGGACAGGGGATGAAAAACTGTTTTTT
CASSQPEGTGDEKLFF
>-|TRBV7-8|TRBJ1-4|-
TGTGCCAGCAGCTTAGCGTTAGGGCCAACTAATGAAAAACTGTTTTTT
CASSLALGPTNEKLFF
>-|TRBV27|TRBJ2-3|-
-
CASSTSSGEVTDTQYF
>-|TRBV7-8|TRBJ2-5|-
TGTGCCAGCAGCTTGCGGATTGAGCGAGAGACCCAGTACTTC
CASSLRIERETQYF
>-|TRBV9|TRBJ2-1|-
TGTGCCAGCAGCGGGCGGGGACCAGGGAATGAGCAGTTCTTC
CASSGRGPGNEQFF
>-|TRBV19|TRBJ2-5|-
TGTGCCAGTAGTAAGGACAGCCTAGTGGGGGGAGAGACCCAGTACTTC
CASSKDSLVGGETQYF
>-|TRBV4-3|TRBJ2-1|TRBD2
TGCGCCAGCAGCCATGAATCTATAGCGGGGAGCTCCTACAATGAGCAGTTCTTC
CASSHESIAGSSYNEQFF
>-|TRBV15|TRBJ2-3|-
TGTGCCACCAGCTCCGGGCTAGCCGCAGATACGCAGTATTTT
CATSSGLAADTQYF
>few|TRBV9|TRBJ1-1|-
TGTGCCAGCAGCCTGGGAAACACTGAAGCTTTCTTT
CASSLGNTEAFF
>-|TRBV27|TRBJ1-1|TRBD1
TGTGCCAGCAGTTTATCGATGACAGGGTTGACTGAAGCTTTCTTT
CASSLSMTGLTEAFF
>few|TRBV14|TRBJ1-2|TRBD1
TGTGCCAGCAGCCAACCTCCGGGACAGGGGGTGTATGGCTACACCTTC
CASSQPPGQGVYGYTF
>-|TRBV5-1|TRBJ2-7|-
TGCGCCAGCTCGAGCCACCCGGGATACGAGCAGTACTTC
CASSSHPGYEQYF
>-|TRBV30|TRBJ1-2|-
TGTGCCTGGATGGTTAGCAACCGAAACTATGGCTACACCTTC
CAWMVSNRNYGYTF
>once|TRBV4-1|TRBJ2-7|TRBD1
TGCGCCAGCAGCCAAGTTACGGACAGGTGGATAGGATTCTACGAGCAGTACTTC
CASSQVTDRWIGFYEQYF
>-|TRBV28|TRBJ2-7|-
TGTGCCAGCAGTCGGGACCCCTACGAGCAGTACTTC
CASSRDPYEQYF
>-|TRBV28|TRBJ1-2|TRBD1
TGTGCCAGCAGTTCGACAGGGGATATTAACTATGGCTACACCTTC
CASSSTGDINYGYTF
>-|TRBV15|TRBJ1-2|-
TGTGCCACCAGCAGAGAGGACGTGATCTATGGCTACACCTTC
CATSREDVIYGYTF
>-|TRBV7-2|TRBJ2-7|TRBD2
TGTGCCAGCAGCTTGGGGCTAGCGGGGTACTACGAGCAGTACTTC
CASSLGLAGYYEQYF
>-|TRBV7-2|TRBJ2-7|-
TGTGCCAGCAGCTACCGGGCCTTGACGACCTACGAGCAGTACTTC
CASSYRALTTYEQYF
>-|TRBV7-9|TRBJ1-1|-
TGTGCCAGCAGAAAAAGCGGGGGGCGGACTGAAGCTTTCTTT
CASRKSGGRTEAFF
>-|TRBV27|TRBJ2-6|-
TGTGCCAGCGCCATACAACCTGGGGCCAACGTCCTGACTTTC
CASAIQPGANVLTF
>-|TRBV4-2|TRBJ2-3|TRBD2
TGTGCCAGCAGCCCGGGACTAGCGGGATTGCAGCGTACGCAGTATTTT
CASSPGLAGLQRTQYF
>once|TRBV2|TRBJ2-7|TRBD2
TGTGCCAGCAGTGAACGGACTAGCGGGATCTTCTCCTACGAGCAGTACTTC
CASSERTSGIFSYEQYF
>-|TRBV5-4|TRBJ1-2|TRBD1
TGTGCCAGCAACCAGGACAGGGCGAACTATGGCTACACCTTC
CASNQDRANYGYTF
>-|TRBV19|TRBJ1-4|TRBD1
TGTGCCAGTAGTATAAGTAGGGGGCATGAAAAACTGTTTTTT
CASSISRGHEKLFF
>-|TRBV7-9|TRBJ2-7|-
TGTGCCAGCAGCGCGGGATTATCCTCAAGGTACGAGCAGTACTTC
CASSAGLSSRYEQYF
>-|TRBV15|TRBJ2-3|TRBD2
TGTGCCACCAGACTAGCGGCTGGGGATACGCAGTATTTT
CATRLAAGDTQYF
>-|TRBV7-6|TRBJ2-2|-
TGTGCCAGCAGCCCAACCAGGTCGGGGGCCGGGGAGCTGTTTTTT
CASSPTRSGAGELFF
>-|TRBV6-6|TRBJ2-5|TRBD2
TGTGCCAGCAGGTATCGACTAGCGGAGCCTCAAGAGACCCAGTACTTC
CASRYRLAEPQETQYF
>-|TRBV27|TRBJ2-7|TRBD1
TGTGCCAGCAGTCCCCAGGGGACAGGGGCCTACGAGCAGTACTTC
CASSPQGTGAYEQYF
>-|TRBV19|TRBJ2-7|-
TGTGCCAGTAGTCCAGTTTGGGGTAGGGAGCAGTACTTC
CASSPVWGREQYF
>-|TRBV27|TRBJ2-1|TRBD1
TGTGCCAGCAGTTACGGGACAGGGGGGTATGAGCAGTTCTTC
CASSYGTGGYEQFF
>-|TRBV28|TRBJ2-4|-
TGTGCCAGCAGTTTAACGGGTTTAGCCAAAAACATTCAGTACTTC
CASSLTGLAKNIQYF
>-|TRBV9|TRBJ2-1|TRBD1
TGTGCCAGCAGCGCCGGGACAGGGGATGAGCAGTTCTTC
CASSAGTGDEQFF
>-|TRBV29-1|TRBJ1-2|TRBD1
TGCAGCGCTGGGACAGGGGACAACTATGGCTACACCTTC
CSAGTGDNYGYTF
>-|TRBV7-3|TRBJ1-2|-
TGTGCCAGCAGCTTAATAGGGACAAGCTATGGCTACACCTTC
CASSLIGTSYGYTF
>-|TRBV18|TRBJ1-4|-
TGTGCCAGCTCCCGGACAGCAACTAATGAAAAACTGTTTTTT
CASSRTATNEKLFF
>-|TRBV27|TRBJ2-7|TRBD2
TGTGCCAGCAAACAGGGACTAGCGGGACTTTACGAGCAGTACTTC
CASKQGLAGLYEQYF
>-|TRBV21-1|TRBJ2-7|-
TGTGCAAGCAGCAAAGCTAGGGAAGTTAGCGGGAGGGCCGGTCCCCGGTGCGAGCAGTACTTC
CASSKAREVSGRAGPRCEQYF
>-|TRBV9|TRBJ1-2|-
TGTGCCAGCAGCGCACCCGCCGGGCAGGGAGGGACCAGGCCATGGAGCTACACCTTC
CASSAPAGQGGTRPWSYTF
>once|TRBV9|TRBJ2-5|-
TGTGCCAGCAGCGTAGACGGGCTGGCGGAGACCCAGTACTTC
CASSVDGLAETQYF
>-|TRBV6-1|TRBJ2-6|-
TGTGCCAGCAGTGAAGGTTGGGGGCTCGGGGCCAACGTCCTGACTTTC
CASSEGWGLGANVLTF
>-|TRBV27|TRBJ2-7|TRBD1
TGTGCCAGCAGTACCCCAACCGGGACAGGTAACGAGCAGTACTTC
CASSTPTGTGNEQYF
>-|TRBV6-5|TRBJ2-1|-
TGTGCCAGCAGCGGTAGGGCCTACAATGAGCAGTTCTTC
CASSGRAYNEQFF
>-|TRBV28|TRBJ2-3|-
TGTGCCAGCAGTTTGACTAGTCAGGGGTTGGCAGATACGCAGTATTTT
CASSLTSQGLADTQYF
>-|TRBV6-5|TRBJ2-1|TRBD2
TGTGCCAGCAGTACTAGCGGGGGTGCCTACAATGAGCAGTTCTTC
CASSTSGGAYNEQFF
>-|TRBV29-1|TRBJ2-7|-
TGCAGCGTTGAATCGCGGACGGGGACCTACGAGCAGTACTTC
CSVESRTGTYEQYF
>-|TRBV27|TRBJ2-7|-
TGTGCCAGCAGTTTATCGGCGCAGGGGACCGAGCCCCCTCCCTACGAGCAGTACTTC
CASSLSAQGTEPPPYEQYF
>-|TRBV19|TRBJ2-5|TRBD2
TGTGCCAGTAGTATAGATCGCAGCGGGACGGAGACCCAGTACTTC
CASSIDRSGTETQYF
>-|TRBV11-2|TRBJ2-3|TRBD2
TGTGCCAGCAGCTTAGATCGTTTGGGACTAGCGGGAGATGGGGATACGCAGTATTTT
CASSLDRLGLAGDGDTQYF
>-|TRBV9|TRBJ2-1|-
TGTGCCAGCAGCGTAGATAGAGCGGACAATGAGCAGTTCTTC
CASSVDRADNEQFF
>-|TRBV7-9|TRBJ1-2|-
TGTGCCAGCAGCTTAACCATGCCTGATGGCTACACCTTC
CASSLTMPDGYTF
>-|TRBV11-2|TRBJ2-2|TRBD1
TGTGCCAGCAGCCCGAGCAAAGGGGGCGCAACCGGGGAGCTGTTTTTT
CASSPSKGGATGELFF
>-|TRBV27|TRBJ2-1|-
TGTGCCAGCGCACCGGGGGCCGCCGAGAAGTTCTTC
CASAPGAAEKFF